A single sample is the source of the 8 T cell receptor beta chains below, sequenced in a study of blood T cell repertoires in COVID-19. Sequencing used immunoSEQ multiplex PCR; TCRdb keeps in-frame clones, though not all of them. Of 100,000 to 130,000 clones listed, almost 85% are singletons. The sequenced sample consisted of peripheral blood. These receptors all come from a human donor in a cohort sampled during active COVID-19.

The chain joins TRBV6-5 to TRBJ1-1; a weak D match, TRBD1 (6 bases). The CDR3 runs 16 residues. V lost 1 base and J lost 5, with 17 bases in between. From germline, CDR1 is MNHEY and CDR2 SVGAGI. The CDR3 loop reads CASSYWKVQGITEAFF. The DNA for the CDR3 is TGTGCCAGCAGTTACTGGAAGGTACAGGGCATTACTGAAGCTTTCTTT.

This clone appeared once. The chain couples TRBV27 to TRBJ1-2; TRBD1 matches at 9 bases. CDR1 and CDR2 from the germline V gene are MNHEY and SMNVEV (reference sequence). Germline trimming cut 4 bases from V and 8 bases from J; bases unmatched to any gene: 8. This CDR3 region has 14 residues. The CDR3 DNA reads TGTGCCAGCAGTTCGCTCCGGGACAGGGTCGGCTACACCTTC. Protein: CASSSLRDRVGYTF.

The chain combines TRBV3-1 (or the pseudogene TRBV3-2) with TRBJ2-3; TRBD2 agrees at 8 bases. CDR1 is LGHDT and CDR2 is YNNKEL in the germline V gene (reference sequence). V was pared by 4 bases and J by 4 bases, with 7 bases of the junction left unmatched. This CDR3 region has 15 residues. The CDR3 spells CASSLVAGNADTQYF. The CDR3 DNA reads as TGTGCCAGCAGCCTCGTAGCGGGAAACGCAGATACGCAGTATTTT.

The chain carries TRBV7-9 and TRBJ1-4, with a possible D match to TRBD1 (5 bases). The CDR3 runs to 15 residues. Germline CDR1 and CDR2: SEHNR and FQNEAQ (reference sequence). V lost 3 bases and J lost 8, with 16 bases in between. CDR3 protein: CASSFTGTPGEKLFF. For the CDR3, the DNA is TGTGCCAGCAGCTTCACGGGGACTCCGGGAGAAAAACTGTTTTTT.

This clone was seen more than once but under ten times. V is TRBV3-1 (or the pseudogene TRBV3-2) and J is TRBJ2-2, with 7 bases identical to TRBD1. The CDR3 extends over 15 amino acids. Germline-derived CDR1 and CDR2 are LGHDT and YNNKEL (reference sequence). The J segment lost 3 bases and the V segment lost 6 bases, leaving 7 bases of the junction unmatched. The CDR3 DNA follows: TGTGCCAGCAGTGCCAGGGGGTTAGACACCGGGGAGCTGTTTTTT. Amino acid sequence: CASSARGLDTGELFF.

This chain links TRBV30 with TRBJ1-1; the D is unclear. Trimming left V 0 bases short and J 4 bases short, with 9 bases between. CDR1 is GTSNPN and CDR2 is SVGIG in the germline V gene (reference sequence). This CDR3 contains 13 residues. The DNA for the CDR3 is TGTGCCTGGAGTGTACAACGGGTCACTGAAGCTTTCTTT. Translated, it gives CAWSVQRVTEAFF.

The table lists this clone with a count of one. V usage is TRBV3-1 (or the pseudogene TRBV3-2) and J usage is TRBJ2-6; tentative D call: TRBD1 (6 bases). The V and J ends lost 6 bases and 2 bases respectively, with 17 bases between them. The CDR3 consists of 17 residues. CDR1 and CDR2 from the germline V gene are LGHDT and YNNKEL (reference sequence). The CDR3 DNA follows: TGTGCCAGCAGTAGACAGGCTTTTATAACTGGGGCCAACGTCCTGACTTTC. Protein sequence: CASSRQAFITGANVLTF.

The chain couples TRBV19 to TRBJ2-5; D possibly corresponds to TRBD1 (5 bases). Germline V gene lookup returns CDR1 LNHDA and CDR2 SQIVND (reference sequence). The CDR3 consists of 14 residues. Trimming cost V 6 bases and J 0 bases, with 11 bases left between them. The CDR3 protein is CASRKPGYQETQYF. The CDR3 DNA follows: TGTGCCAGTAGAAAGCCAGGGTACCAAGAGACCCAGTACTTC.